This TCR beta chain was obtained from a study of T cell changes during pregnancy in multiple sclerosis. Measured with immunoSEQ multiplex PCR; TCRdb has only the in-frame clones, and not every one. The table has around 110,000 clones, more than 85% seen once. Germline assignment: CDR1 MDHEN and CDR2 SYDVKM. This CDR3 comprises 17 residues. Unmatched junction bases numbered 6, after V lost 6 bases and J lost 1 base. The chain uses TRBV28 and TRBJ2-1; 13 bases are shared with TRBD2. This TCR came from a female donor with multiple sclerosis, enrolled in a pregnancy study. The sequenced sample was peripheral blood, obtained in the third trimester of pregnancy. The CDR3 coding sequence is TGTGCCAGCAGGGGACTAGCGGGAAAAGGGTCCTACAATGAGCAGTTCTTC. This translates into CASRGLAGKGSYNEQFF.